Below, 5 T cell receptor beta chains from the same sample are listed, as sequenced in a study of T cells in women clearing cervical HPV infection. TCRdb's copy holds only in-frame clones and misses some; the assay was immunoSEQ multiplex PCR. The repertoire table contains approximately 30,000 clones. Sequenced sample: blood buffy coat. These receptors all stem from a woman aged 18 to 75 with a cervical HPV16 infection that either progressed to CIN3+ or cleared (not recorded which).

A note on this clone: The read ends 3 residues early relative to the CDR3; the germline J gene fills the gap. This chain uses TRBV5-1 with TRBJ1-5, with 10 bases fitting TRBD1. From germline, CDR1 is SGHRS and CDR2 YFSETQ. V gave up 5 bases and J gave up 7 bases; unmatched junction bases: 6. The CDR3 spans 14 residues. CDR3 bases read: TGCGCCAGCAGTAAGGGGACAGGGGACCAGCCC. Translated, it gives CASSKGTGDQP. The whole CDR3 is CASSKGTGDQPQHF.

As regards this clone: Coverage ceases 3 residues before the CDR3 finishes, and the germline J gene fills in the end. This chain joins TRBV4-2 and TRBJ2-3; D might be TRBD2 (7 bases). This CDR3 spans 16 amino acids. The germline V gene encodes CDR1 LGHNA and CDR2 YNFKEQ. CDR3 DNA (partial): TGTGCCAGCAGCCAAGATAGGCTAGGGGGGGATGAGACG. Amino acid sequence: CASSQDRLGGDET. The whole CDR3 protein reads CASSQDRLGGDETQYF.

In regard to this clone: The CDR3 is cut off 3 residues early in the read; its end comes from the germline J gene. The chain carries TRBV30 and TRBJ2-3; no reliable D call. Germline V gives CDR1 GTSNPN, CDR2 SVGIG (reference sequence). The CDR3 totals 14 residues. The CDR3 sequence: CAWSRGYSNQPQYF. CDR3 DNA (partial): TGTGCCTGGAGTAGAGGTTATAGCAATCAGCCG.

In regard to this clone: The read comes to an end 3 residues before the CDR3 does, leaving the germline J gene to fill in the end. The chain has TRBV7-9 and TRBJ2-4; no clear D gene. Per germline, CDR1 SEHNR and CDR2 FQNEAQ (reference sequence). This CDR3 is built from 11 residues. The CDR3 spells CASWINYGQYF. The sequenced part of the CDR3 DNA is TGTGCCAGCTGGATAAACTATGGT.

On this clone itself: The read falls 3 residues short of the CDR3 end, and the missing part is taken from the germline J gene. The chain links TRBV30 to TRBJ1-2; TRBD1 aligns across 8 bases. This CDR3 is 12 amino acids long. Germline V gene data show CDR1 as GTSNPN and CDR2 as SVGIG (reference sequence). Partial CDR3 DNA: TGTGCCGACGACAGGGGTAGCAGCGGC. It translates to CADDRGSSG. The entire CDR3 protein reads CADDRGSSGYTF.